These T cell receptor beta chains were read from a single sample in a study of T cell responses to AZD1222 COVID-19 vaccine. TCRdb keeps only in-frame clones here, not all; method: immunoSEQ multiplex PCR. Of 210,000 or so clones in the sample, around 94% were seen once. The sequencing here drew on peripheral blood, taken 28 days after the second dose of the MenACWY control vaccine. The receptors derive from an adult who received the MenACWY meningococcal vaccine as a control. Both conserved end residues are part of each CDR3. A D gene is named only where the DNA matches it firmly. Not every row has a clone size; where given, it reads once, few, many or a size class.

J	V	size	D	DNA	CDR3
TRBJ2-3	TRBV5-1	.	TRBD2	TGCGCCAGCAGCTTAGGACTAGCAGGGGATACGCAGTATTTT	CASSLGLAGDTQYF
TRBJ2-7	TRBV19	.	TRBD1	TGTGCCAGTAGTACCGGGACAGCGAGCTCCTACGAGCAGTACTTC	CASSTGTASSYEQYF
TRBJ2-2	TRBV5-1	.	.	TGCGCCAGCAGCGCCCCTCTGGAGACCGGGGAGCTGTTTTTT	CASSAPLETGELFF
TRBJ1-1	TRBV27	.	.	TGTGCCAGCAGTTTTTCAGCGGCCCCGCTCACTGAAGCTTTCTTT	CASSFSAAPLTEAFF
TRBJ2-7	TRBV7-8	.	.	TGTGCCAGCAGCCCTCCCCCTTTAACCCCCTACGAGCAGTACTTC	CASSPPPLTPYEQYF
TRBJ1-1	TRBV9	.	.	TGTGCCAGCAGCGTACGGGCCTTGGGGGGCTCGGCTTTCTTT	CASSVRALGGSAFF
TRBJ1-1	TRBV27	.	.	TGTGCCAGCAGCCCGTCTGGGGGTCACATGAACACTGAAGCTTTCTTT	CASSPSGGHMNTEAFF
TRBJ2-7	TRBV9	.	TRBD2	TGTGCCAGCAGCGTAGTCGCGGGAGGGGGTGAGCAGTACTTC	CASSVVAGGGEQYF
TRBJ2-7	TRBV6-6	.	.	TGTGCCAGCAGTTACTCGGGGAGCCAGGGCGAGCAGTACTTC	CASSYSGSQGEQYF
TRBJ2-7	TRBV11-2	once	TRBD1	TGTGCCAGCAGCGGAAGACAGGGATCCTACGAGCAGTACTTC	CASSGRQGSYEQYF
TRBJ2-3	TRBV28	.	.	TGTGCCAGCAGTTTAAGGGGGGTGGGACAAGATACGCAGTATTTT	CASSLRGVGQDTQYF
TRBJ2-1	TRBV7-2	.	.	TGTGCCAGCAGCTCCTCGAGCTCCTACAATGAGCAGTTCTTC	CASSSSSSYNEQFF
TRBJ1-4	TRBV28	.	.	TGTGCCAGCAAGCAGGGAATGGTAGAAAAACTGTTTTTT	CASKQGMVEKLFF
TRBJ2-7	TRBV28	.	.	TGTGCCAGCAATACCCCCAGCGGAATCAGCTCCTACGAGCAGTACTTC	CASNTPSGISSYEQYF